This T cell receptor (beta chain) was found in a study of T cell repertoires in cytomegalovirus infection. Study-level background: Both CMV infection and a matching HLA type were indicated by public TCR beta signatures.

The V and J ends lost 6 bases and 5 bases respectively, with 23 bases between them. This CDR3 has 17 residues. Germline lookup yields CDR1 LNHDA and CDR2 SQIVND (reference sequence). TCRdb re-derived calls from the reads in MiXCR, one entry per CDR3 protein. The sample includes hundreds of thousands of distinct CDR3 sequences, around 32% of them seen just once. Findings of the study overall: CMV-specific TCR beta clonotypes restricted by HLA-C were the ones dominating the ex vivo response. People with CMV and the relevant HLA were identified by cumulative public TCR beta family frequency.

Comment on this clonotype: Its antigen remains unidentified.

The sequence came from a human donor in good health (CMV status not recorded). Some clones in this sample may be carry-over from other donors' samples. Sequencing was performed on PBMCs. The chain couples TRBV19 to TRBJ1-5, with D possibly TRBD1 on 5 matching bases. The CDR3 spells CASSPWQGRSPYQPQHF. The CDR3 DNA follows: TGTGCCAGTAGCCCGTGGCAGGGAAGGAGCCCATATCAGCCCCAGCATTTT.